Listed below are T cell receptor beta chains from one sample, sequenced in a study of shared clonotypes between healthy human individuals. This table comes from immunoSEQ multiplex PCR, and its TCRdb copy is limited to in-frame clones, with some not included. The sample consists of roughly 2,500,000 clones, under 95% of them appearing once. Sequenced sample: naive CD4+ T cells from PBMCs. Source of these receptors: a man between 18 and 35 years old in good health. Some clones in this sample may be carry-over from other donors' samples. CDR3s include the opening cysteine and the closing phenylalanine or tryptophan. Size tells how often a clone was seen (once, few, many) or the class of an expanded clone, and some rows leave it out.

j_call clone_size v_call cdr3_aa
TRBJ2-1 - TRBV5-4 CATNSGGPPDYNEQFF
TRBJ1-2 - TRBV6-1 CASREGAGGYGYTF
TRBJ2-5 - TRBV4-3 CASSQGSGLEETQYF
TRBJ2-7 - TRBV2 CASSEFGSGVTSTYEQYF
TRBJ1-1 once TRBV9 CASSSRSDGNTEAFF
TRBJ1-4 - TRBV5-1 CASSFANEKLFF
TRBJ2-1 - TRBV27 CASSPLDRYEQFF
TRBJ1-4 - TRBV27 CASSSLTQGARGEKLFF
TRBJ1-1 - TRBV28 CASRPETTMNTEAFF
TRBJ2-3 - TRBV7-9 CASSLDGGRDTDTQYF
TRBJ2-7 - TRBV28 CASSPGHTYEQYF
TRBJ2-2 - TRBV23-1 CASSQSPDCAGELFF
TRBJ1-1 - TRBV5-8 CASSWRNFEAFF
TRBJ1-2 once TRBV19 CASSVQGDYGYTF
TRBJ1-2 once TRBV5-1 CASSDPGQGSLGYTF
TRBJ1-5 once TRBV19 CASRSGQRDQPQHF
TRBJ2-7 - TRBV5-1 CASSLEATGASYF
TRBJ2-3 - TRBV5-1 CASSGTPAGTDTQYF
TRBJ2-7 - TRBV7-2 CASRDGGLYEQYF
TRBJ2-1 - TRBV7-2 CASSYGLVTYNEQFF
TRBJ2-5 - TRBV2 CASSGRRPEETQYF
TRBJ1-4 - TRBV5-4 CASSPFPRGSTNEKLFF
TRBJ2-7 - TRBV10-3 CAISSGLADYEQYF
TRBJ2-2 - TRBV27 CAIQHLPGTSGNTGELFF
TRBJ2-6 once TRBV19 CATGDGRLRLSGANVLTF
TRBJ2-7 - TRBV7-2 CASSPEGAGGRYEQYF
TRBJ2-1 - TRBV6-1 CASSEIWGQYNEQFF
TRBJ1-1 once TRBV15 CATSSGEWRRAFF
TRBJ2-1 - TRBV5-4 CASSLLAEGGRQFF
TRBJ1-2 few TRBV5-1 CASSSEGEYGYTF
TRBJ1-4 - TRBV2 CASRTARAKRLFF
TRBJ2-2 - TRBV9 CASSVETGVRLGGELFF
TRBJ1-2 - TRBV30 CAWNDLFNYGYTF
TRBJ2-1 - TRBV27 CASTLRLAEENEQFF
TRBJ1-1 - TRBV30 CAWSDQYGNTEAFF
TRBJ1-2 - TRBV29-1 CSVGPGGTYGYTF
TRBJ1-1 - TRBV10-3 CAISEGIQQAFF
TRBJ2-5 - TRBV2 CASRGDRGRVETQYF
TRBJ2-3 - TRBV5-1 CASSLDSAQDTQYF
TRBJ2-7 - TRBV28 CASRLPPRERGGKVPVEQYF
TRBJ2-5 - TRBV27 CASSWGQGLETQYF
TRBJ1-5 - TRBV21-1 CASPTGFNQPQHF
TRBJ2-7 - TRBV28 CASSTYRAHEQYF
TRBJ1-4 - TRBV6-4 CASTTLAASMVEKLFF
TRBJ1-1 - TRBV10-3 CAISDRQGKGGEAFF
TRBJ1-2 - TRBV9 CASSVAGQGAYGYTF
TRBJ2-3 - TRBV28 CASSLTSLDTQYF